This record covers a single T cell receptor beta chain. Its specificity is not known. CDR1 and CDR2 from the germline V gene are MNHEY and SMNVEV (reference sequence). The CDR3 length is 9 residues. Trimming removed 11 bases at V and 0 bases at J, with 2 bases between. This sample was taken from a study of blood T cells in healthy people across ages. For the second PCR, which ran for roughly 6 to 12 cycles, a sample-barcoded 5' primer and a J-beta primer mix were used. TCRdb ran MiXCR on the 5' RACE reads and lists one entry per CDR3 protein. The sample lists about a million distinct CDR3 sequences; 40% to 60% were seen once. Study conclusions and caveats: From one million sequenced T cells, diversity estimates were lower bounds.

The sequenced material came from blood. J is TRBJ2-7 and V is TRBV27; D gene ambiguous. The clonotype originates from a young man in good health. This CDR3 is CAPSYEQYF. CDR3 in DNA: TGTGCCCCCTCCTACGAGCAGTACTTC.